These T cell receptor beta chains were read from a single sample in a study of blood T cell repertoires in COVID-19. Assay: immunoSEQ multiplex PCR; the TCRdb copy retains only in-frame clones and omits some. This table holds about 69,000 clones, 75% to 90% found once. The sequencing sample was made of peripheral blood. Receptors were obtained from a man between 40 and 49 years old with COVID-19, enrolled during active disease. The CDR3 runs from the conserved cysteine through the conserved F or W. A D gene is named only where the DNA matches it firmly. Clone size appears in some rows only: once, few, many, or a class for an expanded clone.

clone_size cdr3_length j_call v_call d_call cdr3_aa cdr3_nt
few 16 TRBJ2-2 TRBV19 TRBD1 CASSMGQGAGAGELFF TGTGCCAGTAGTATGGGACAGGGGGCGGGCGCCGGGGAGCTGTTTTTT
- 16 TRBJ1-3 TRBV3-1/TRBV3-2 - CASSLNLGGSGNTIYF TGTGCCAGCAGCCTTAACTTGGGGGGCTCTGGAAACACCATATATTTT
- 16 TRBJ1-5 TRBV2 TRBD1 CASSHVRGQVGQPQHF TGTGCCAGCTCCCACGTAAGGGGACAGGTTGGGCAGCCCCAGCATTTT
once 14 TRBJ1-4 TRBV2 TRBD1 CASSPGQGGEKLFF TGTGCCAGCAGCCCGGGACAGGGAGGTGAAAAACTGTTTTTT
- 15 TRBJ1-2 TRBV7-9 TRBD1 CASKEKPGQGNGYTF TGTGCCAGCAAAGAAAAACCGGGACAGGGGAATGGCTACACCTTC
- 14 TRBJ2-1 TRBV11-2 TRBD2 CASGGLAGKLEQFF TGTGCCAGCGGGGGACTAGCGGGTAAGCTTGAGCAGTTCTTC
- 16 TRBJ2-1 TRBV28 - CASSLYLTDPYNEQFF TGTGCCAGCAGTTTATATTTAACAGACCCCTACAATGAGCAGTTCTTC
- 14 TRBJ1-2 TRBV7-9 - CASSHDWVASGYTF TGTGCCAGCAGCCACGACTGGGTGGCATCCGGCTACACCTTC
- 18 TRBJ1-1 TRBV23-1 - CASSQSPSGEIRDTEAFF TGCGCCAGCAGTCAAAGCCCCAGTGGGGAGATAAGGGACACTGAAGCTTTCTTT
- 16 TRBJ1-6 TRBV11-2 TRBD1 CASSAHTGGNNSPLHF TGTGCCAGCAGCGCACATACAGGGGGCAATAATTCACCCCTCCACTTT
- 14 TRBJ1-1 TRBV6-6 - CASSYSTGRPEAFF TGTGCCAGCAGTTACTCGACGGGGAGGCCTGAAGCTTTCTTT
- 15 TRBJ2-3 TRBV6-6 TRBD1 CASFSSGQGTDTQYF TGTGCCAGCTTTTCGTCTGGACAGGGGACAGATACGCAGTATTTT
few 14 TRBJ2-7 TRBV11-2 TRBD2 CASTPAGGGTEQYF TGTGCCAGCACCCCAGCGGGGGGGGGAACCGAGCAGTACTTC
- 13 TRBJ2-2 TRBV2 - CASSKGIGGELFF TGTGCCAGCAGTAAGGGGATAGGCGGGGAGCTGTTTTTT
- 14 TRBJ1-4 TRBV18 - CASSPVPEGMEVFF TGTGCCAGCTCACCAGTCCCAGAAGGGATGGAGGTGTTTTTT
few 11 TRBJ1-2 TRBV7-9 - CASSSSGGYTF TGTGCCAGCAGCTCCTCGGGGGGCTACACCTTC
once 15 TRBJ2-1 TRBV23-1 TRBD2 CASPPPGLASNEQFF TGCGCCAGCCCTCCCCCGGGACTAGCGTCAAATGAGCAGTTCTTC
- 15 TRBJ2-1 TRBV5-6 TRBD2 CASSGGTSGVNEQFF TGTGCCAGCAGCGGCGGGACTAGCGGGGTCAATGAGCAGTTCTTC
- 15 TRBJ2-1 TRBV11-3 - CASSFAGALGNEQFF TGTGCCAGCAGCTTCGCTGGGGCCTTAGGCAATGAGCAGTTCTTC
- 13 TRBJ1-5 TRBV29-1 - CSVEVAGSQPQHF TGCAGCGTTGAGGTGGCAGGGTCTCAGCCCCAGCATTTT
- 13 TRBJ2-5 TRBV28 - CASSSGRGETQYF TGTGCCAGCAGTTCTGGCAGGGGAGAGACCCAGTACTTC